The 22 T cell receptor beta chains in this list originate from one sample, sequenced in a study of blood T cell repertoires in COVID-19. Assay used: immunoSEQ multiplex PCR; TCRdb lists only in-frame clones, some missing. Of 300,000 to 450,000 clones listed, 85% are singletons. Sequences were obtained from peripheral blood. These receptors originate from a woman between 18 and 29 years old with acute or convalescent COVID-19.

The table lists this clone with a few counts. V and J are TRBV7-9 and TRBJ2-5, with D possibly being TRBD2 (6 bases). This CDR3 region has 15 residues. V was pared by 2 bases and J by 2 bases, with 12 bases between. Germline V gene lookup returns CDR1 SEHNR and CDR2 FQNEAQ (reference sequence). Written as DNA, the CDR3 is TGTGCCAGCAGCTTATATAGCGGTGCACAAGAGACCCAGTACTTC. This translates into CASSLYSGAQETQYF.

The chain combines TRBV19 with TRBJ1-1; D is perhaps TRBD1 (6 bases). This CDR3 contains 12 residues. Trimming took 6 bases from V and 1 from J, leaving 6 bases between them. From germline, CDR1 is LNHDA and CDR2 SQIVND (reference sequence). The CDR3 DNA follows: TGTGCCAGTAGGGACAGGAACACTGAAGCTTTCTTT. Translating gives CASRDRNTEAFF.

The rearrangement joins TRBV12-3 or TRBV12-4 to TRBJ1-2; D is undetermined. The CDR3 is made up of 13 amino acids. The ends were cut back, 4 bases at V and 0 bases at J, with 6 bases in the middle. The CDR3 here is CASSSPANYGYTF. In nucleotides, the CDR3 is TGTGCCAGCAGTTCCCCAGCTAACTATGGCTACACCTTC.

The J gene is TRBJ2-2, the V gene TRBV30, with TRBD2 as a possible D gene (6 bases). Trimming left V 2 bases short and J 4 bases short, with 11 bases between. CDR1 is GTSNPN, CDR2 SVGIG, per germline (reference sequence). The CDR3 consists of 14 residues. The CDR3 here is CAWSWGLLTGELFF. The CDR3 coding sequence is TGTGCCTGGAGTTGGGGACTGCTCACCGGGGAGCTGTTTTTT.

The chain couples TRBV6-1 to TRBJ1-2, with D possibly TRBD1 on 5 matching bases. The CDR3 is made up of 14 amino acids. V lost 3 bases and J 3 bases, leaving 11 bases between the germline ends. Per the germline V gene, CDR1 is MNHNS and CDR2 is SASEGT. The CDR3 DNA is TGTGCCAGCAGTGAGCGTGGGGCAGACTATGGCTACACCTTC. Its protein is CASSERGADYGYTF.

This clone was recorded a few times. The chain joins TRBV19 to TRBJ2-3; D unresolved. Between the trimmed V and J ends, which lost 2 bases and 6 bases, there was a span of 3 bases. The germline CDR1 and CDR2 sequences are LNHDA and SQIVND (reference sequence). The CDR3 sequence is 11 residues long. Here the CDR3 DNA reads TGTGCCAGTAGTATATATGATACGCAGTATTTT. Translating it yields CASSIYDTQYF.

V and J are TRBV10-3 and TRBJ2-3; 7 nucleotides agree with TRBD2. The germline CDR1 and CDR2 sequences are ENHRY and SYGVKD. V lost 6 bases, J lost 0 bases, and 18 bases stayed unmatched. The CDR3 is 19 residues long. CDR3 amino acids: CAIRVRGTPTSLSTDTQYF. In DNA form, the CDR3 reads TGTGCCATCAGAGTCCGGGGGACGCCGACTAGCCTGAGCACAGATACGCAGTATTTT.

Only one count was recorded for this clone. J is TRBJ1-1 and V is TRBV12-5, with D possibly TRBD1 on 6 matching bases. The CDR3 is made up of 15 amino acids. Germline values: CDR1 LGHNT, CDR2 FRNRAP. V lost 3 bases and J 3 bases, leaving 14 bases between the germline ends. In DNA form, the CDR3 reads TGTGCTAGTGGTTTAGAGACAGGTATGCACACTGAAGCTTTCTTT. Protein sequence: CASGLETGMHTEAFF.

The gene calls are TRBV5-1 and TRBJ2-2; 8 bases fit TRBD1. Unmatched junction bases numbered 2, after V lost 4 bases and J lost 3 bases. This CDR3 spans 14 amino acids. From germline, CDR1 is SGHRS and CDR2 YFSETQ. The CDR3 DNA follows: TGCGCCAGCAGCGTACAGGGGGACACCGGGGAGCTGTTTTTT. Residues: CASSVQGDTGELFF.

This clone was seen a few times. The chain couples TRBV27 to TRBJ1-5, with D possibly matching TRBD1 (6 bases). The ends were cut back, 5 bases at V and 6 bases at J, with 17 bases in the middle. Per the germline V gene, CDR1 is MNHEY and CDR2 is SMNVEV (reference sequence). The CDR3 runs 15 residues. The CDR3 sequence is CASSIVGQTGQPQHF. For the CDR3, the DNA is TGTGCCAGCAGTATTGTAGGACAGACGGGTCAGCCCCAGCATTTT.

This clone was recorded only once. The chain carries TRBV6-1 and TRBJ2-3; 7 nucleotides agree with TRBD1. This CDR3 has 16 amino acids. V trimming: 1 base; J trimming: 1 base; junction bases outside the gene matches: 5. The germline V gene encodes CDR1 MNHNS and CDR2 SASEGT. For the CDR3, the DNA is TGTGCCAGCAGTGAAGAAAGGGGGCTTGGCACAGATACGCAGTATTTT. Protein product: CASSEERGLGTDTQYF.

This chain links TRBV30 with TRBJ1-2, with D tentatively TRBD1 (5 bases). Germline CDR1 and CDR2: GTSNPN and SVGIG (reference sequence). CDR3 size: 15 residues. Trimming removed 4 bases from V and 7 bases from J, with 22 bases in between. The CDR3 reads CAWIKRGLNSRGYTF. DNA of the CDR3: TGTGCCTGGATTAAAAGGGGTCTTAATAGTCGTGGCTACACCTTC.

About this clone: At one of its ends the junction is not consistent with the germline gene, which may arise from a read error. The chain carries TRBV6-5 and TRBJ2-1, with a weak D call TRBD2 (6 bases). The CDR3 runs 13 residues. The germline V gene has CDR1 MNHEY and CDR2 SVGAGI. The CDR3 region has the DNA TGTGCCAGCAGTTCCACTTCGGGAGAAGGGCAGCTCTTC. Amino acids: CASSSTSGEGQLF.

The CDR3, as DNA: TGTGCCAGCAGCAAAAACAGGGGGGGTAGCAATGAGCAGTTCTTC. This encodes CASSKNRGGSNEQFF. The chain employs TRBV6-6 and TRBJ2-1; a possible D gene is TRBD1 (8 bases). V was pared by 6 bases and J by 6 bases, with 18 bases between. CDR1 and CDR2 (germline): MNHNY, SVGAGI (reference sequence). This CDR3 contains 15 residues.

In nucleotides, the CDR3 is TGTGCCAGTAGTATAGCCGGCGGGGGAACGGCTAATGAAAAACTGTTTTTT. It encodes CASSIAGGGTANEKLFF. The chain carries TRBV19 and TRBJ1-4; a possible D gene is TRBD1 (5 bases). V was clipped by 1 base and J by 3 bases, with 15 bases between them. The germline CDR1 and CDR2 sequences are LNHDA and SQIVND (reference sequence). The CDR3 loop spans 17 amino acids.

The V call is TRBV5-6, the J call TRBJ1-1; D is undetermined. The V and J ends lost 4 bases and 4 bases respectively, with 14 bases between them. The CDR3 is 14 amino acids. Looked up from germline, CDR1 is SGHDT and CDR2 is YYEEEE. The CDR3 here is CASSNTDAGTEAFF. CDR3 DNA: TGTGCCAGCAGCAATACAGATGCTGGCACTGAAGCTTTCTTT.

CDR3 sequence (DNA): TGTGCCAGCAGGGACACAGGGGGCACTGAAGCTTTCTTT. Encoded protein: CASRDTGGTEAFF. The chain uses TRBV6-5 and TRBJ1-1; 8 bases line up with TRBD1. In germline, CDR1 is MNHEY, CDR2 SVGAGI. Germline trimming cut 6 bases from V and 4 bases from J; bases unmatched to any gene: 4. CDR3 size: 13 residues.

The chain recombines TRBV30 with TRBJ1-5; TRBD1 aligns across 7 bases. Unmatched junction bases numbered 4, after V lost 3 bases and J lost 5 bases. This CDR3 spans 13 amino acids. Germline loops: CDR1 GTSNPN, CDR2 SVGIG (reference sequence). CDR3 amino acids: CAWSTGEDQPQHF. CDR3 DNA sequence: TGTGCCTGGAGCACAGGGGAGGATCAGCCCCAGCATTTT.

V and J are TRBV5-1 and TRBJ2-5, with TRBD1 matching over 9 bases. J was trimmed by 0 bases and V by 0 bases; bases with no gene match: 0. The CDR3 length is 15 residues. Germline V gene lookup returns CDR1 SGHRS and CDR2 YFSETQ. The CDR3 is CASSLGDRDQETQYF. CDR3 coding DNA: TGCGCCAGCAGCTTGGGGGACAGGGACCAAGAGACCCAGTACTTC.

This clone was picked up a small number of times. The rearrangement joins TRBV7-8 to TRBJ1-5, with D tentatively TRBD1 (5 bases). Germline assignment: CDR1 SGHVS and CDR2 FQNEAQ. This CDR3 contains 14 residues. Trimming took off 4 bases at V and 5 bases at J, with 12 bases between the two ends. For the CDR3, the DNA is TGTGCCAGCAGCTATGGGGGGAGGGATCAGCCCCAGCATTTT. Protein product: CASSYGGRDQPQHF.

The CDR3 spells CASSLGRNSPLHF. The CDR3 nucleotides read TGTGCCAGCAGCTTAGGCAGAAATTCACCCCTCCACTTT. The chain couples TRBV11-2 to TRBJ1-6; D gene uncertain. V dropped 1 base and J dropped 7 bases, with 5 bases sitting between them. In germline, CDR1 is SGHAT, CDR2 FQNNGV. The CDR3 sequence is 13 residues long.

V is TRBV4-1 and J is TRBJ1-4; D remains unclear. The germline CDR1 and CDR2 sequences are MGHRA and YSYEKL. This CDR3 has 13 residues. Trimming took 4 bases from V and 6 from J, leaving 9 bases between them. The CDR3 nucleotides are TGCGCCAGCAGCCCTCTCCCGTATGAAAAACTGTTTTTT. Protein sequence: CASSPLPYEKLFF.